Listed below are T cell receptor beta chains from one sample, sequenced in a study of blood T cell repertoires in COVID-19. TCRdb's copy holds only in-frame clones and misses some; the assay was immunoSEQ multiplex PCR. The sample lists 200,000 to 250,000 clones; around nine tenths were seen once. The sample consisted of peripheral blood. The receptors were sampled from a woman in her fifties or sixties with acute or convalescent COVID-19. CDR3s include the opening cysteine and the closing phenylalanine or tryptophan.

j_gene	v_gene	CDR3aa
TRBJ2-2	TRBV18	CASSPIGTPNTGELFF
TRBJ2-3	TRBV6-6	CASIRGGRTDTQYF
TRBJ1-3	TRBV9	CASSATGTGVAGNTIYF
TRBJ2-7	TRBV4-2	CASSQAGSGSYEQYF
TRBJ1-5	TRBV30	CAWSVRGSQPQHF
TRBJ2-3	TRBV5-1	CASTLAPTSGVDTQYF
TRBJ1-6	TRBV5-8	CASSRRGQGSPLHF
TRBJ1-2	TRBV19	CASMAGTGGWYGYTF
TRBJ1-2	TRBV7-9	CASSFIEFYYGYTF
TRBJ2-5	TRBV5-4	CASSFHYRNQETQYF
TRBJ2-7	TRBV4-1	CASSQQDTPGYEQYF
TRBJ1-2	TRBV5-6	CASSPGQRKGYGYTF
TRBJ2-7	TRBV18	CASSLETSGTSGFEQYF
TRBJ1-1	TRBV27	CASSSSTAVGTEAFF
TRBJ1-2	TRBV3-1/TRBV3-2	CASSQGVSGYGYTF
TRBJ1-5	TRBV7-8	CASSSYRGQNQPQHF